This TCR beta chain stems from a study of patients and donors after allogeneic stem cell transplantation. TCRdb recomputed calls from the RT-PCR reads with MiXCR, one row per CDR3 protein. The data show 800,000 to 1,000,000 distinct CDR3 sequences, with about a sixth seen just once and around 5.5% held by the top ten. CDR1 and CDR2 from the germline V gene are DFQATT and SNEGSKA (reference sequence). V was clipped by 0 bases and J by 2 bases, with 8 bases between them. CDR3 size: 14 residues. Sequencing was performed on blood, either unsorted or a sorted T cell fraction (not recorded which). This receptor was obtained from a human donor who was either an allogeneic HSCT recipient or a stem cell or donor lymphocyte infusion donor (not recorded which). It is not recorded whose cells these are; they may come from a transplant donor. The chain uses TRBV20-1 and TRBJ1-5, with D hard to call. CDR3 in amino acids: CSARDTMGNQPQHF. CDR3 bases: TGCAGTGCTAGAGATACCATGGGCAATCAGCCCCAGCATTTT.